The 22 T cell receptor beta chains listed next were all sequenced from one sample in a study of blood T cell repertoires in COVID-19. Repertoires were generated with immunoSEQ multiplex PCR, while TCRdb's copy carries only in-frame clones and drops some. The sample has 250,000 or so clones, around 83% seen once. Material: PBMCs or T cells enriched from blood (not recorded which). These receptors were taken from a woman in her fifties or sixties who had been exposed to COVID-19.

This clone was observed once. This chain links TRBV25-1 with TRBJ1-2; D might be TRBD1 (5 bases). V was trimmed by 8 bases and J by 5 bases, leaving 9 bases between them. The germline gives CDR1 MGHDK, CDR2 SYGVNS. This CDR3 comprises 11 residues. CDR3: CASGGRYGYTF. CDR3 DNA sequence: TGTGCCAGCGGGGGGAGGTATGGCTACACCTTC.

J is TRBJ2-3 and V is TRBV5-1; 12 bases are shared with TRBD2. The germline CDR1 and CDR2 sequences are SGHRS and YFSETQ. V lost 4 bases and J lost 3; bases outside the gene matches: 15. The CDR3 spans 19 residues. This CDR3 is CASSPRRLAGGLLTDTQYF. The CDR3, as DNA: TGCGCCAGCAGCCCCCGGCGGCTAGCGGGGGGGCTATTGACAGATACGCAGTATTTT.

J is TRBJ1-1 and V is TRBV20-1; TRBD1 is a possible D gene (5 bases). Germline V gene lookup returns CDR1 DFQATT and CDR2 SNEGSKA (reference sequence). Trimming removed 6 bases at V and 0 bases at J, with 11 bases between. The CDR3 contains 13 residues. Here the CDR3 reads CSASPGVNTEAFF. CDR3 in DNA: TGCAGTGCCAGTCCGGGGGTGAACACTGAAGCTTTCTTT.

The rearrangement links TRBV30 to TRBJ1-2; the D is unclear. V lost 7 bases and J lost 8, with 20 bases in between. This CDR3 region has 13 residues. Germline CDR1 reads GTSNPN; CDR2 reads SVGIG (reference sequence). CDR3 bases: TGTGCCTTCAATTATCAGATACGGGGAGGCTACACCTTC. Translation: CAFNYQIRGGYTF.

The chain is built from TRBV7-2 and TRBJ2-3; D is unclear. The length of the CDR3 is 13 residues. V was cut by 4 bases and J by 4 bases, with 9 bases left in between. Germline V gene lookup returns CDR1 SGHTA and CDR2 FQGNSA. DNA for the CDR3: TGTGCCAGCAGCTCCGAGGTGGCAGATACGCAGTATTTT. The encoded protein is CASSSEVADTQYF.

V usage is TRBV29-1 and J usage is TRBJ2-3; a possible D gene is TRBD1 (5 bases). Per the germline V gene, CDR1 is SQVTM and CDR2 is ANQGSEA. The CDR3 covers 11 residues. V was pared by 2 bases and J by 12 bases, with 12 bases between. The CDR3, as DNA: TGCAGCGTTGAAAAGGGGAACGGACAGTATTTT. It yields the protein CSVEKGNGQYF.

The rearrangement uses TRBV10-3 and TRBJ1-1; D call uncertain. Trimming removed 2 bases from V and 3 bases from J, with 13 bases in between. The CDR3 totals 15 residues. In germline, CDR1 is ENHRY, CDR2 SYGVKD. The DNA of the CDR3 is TGTGCCATCAGTGAGGTGCCAAACGGGGACACTGAAGCTTTCTTT. It codes for CAISEVPNGDTEAFF.

This clone was observed a handful of times. The chain uses TRBV19 and TRBJ1-5; TRBD1 matches at 9 bases. After removal of 6 bases from V and 8 bases from J, the junction contained 5 bases not matched to a gene. CDR3 size: 13 residues. CDR1 and CDR2 from the germline V gene are LNHDA and SQIVND (reference sequence). CDR3 sequence: CASRDRGVEPQHF. CDR3 coding DNA: TGTGCCAGTAGGGACAGGGGAGTCGAGCCCCAGCATTTT.

The chain has TRBV5-1 and TRBJ1-2, with 7 bases lining up with TRBD1. Germline V gene data show CDR1 as SGHRS and CDR2 as YFSETQ. This CDR3 is built from 15 residues. V dropped 4 bases and J dropped 3; count of bases not matched to a gene: 9. The CDR3 reads CASSINSGTDYGYTF. CDR3 nucleotide sequence: TGCGCCAGCAGCATAAATTCCGGGACAGACTATGGCTACACCTTC.

The J gene is TRBJ1-1, the V gene TRBV6-5; D is possibly TRBD1 (5 bases). CDR3 length: 13 residues. Trimming pared 2 bases from V and 8 bases from J, leaving 12 bases between. In germline, CDR1 is MNHEY, CDR2 SVGAGI. This chain's CDR3 is CASSYPLGGEAFF. CDR3 nucleotide sequence: TGTGCCAGCAGTTACCCTCTGGGGGGGGAAGCTTTCTTT.

This sequence joins TRBV29-1 and TRBJ1-2; D is unresolved. V was cut by 2 bases and J by 6 bases, with 10 bases left in between. The CDR3 sequence is 12 residues long. Germline CDR1 reads SQVTM; CDR2 reads ANQGSEA. CDR3 loop: CSVESGQNGYTF. The CDR3 nucleotides are TGCAGCGTTGAAAGCGGCCAGAATGGCTACACCTTC.

This clone was recorded at least ten times. The genes are TRBV15 and TRBJ2-1, with D perhaps TRBD1 (6 bases). The CDR3 length is 13 residues. V was clipped by 5 bases and J by 6 bases, with 11 bases between them. The germline V gene encodes CDR1 LNHNV and CDR2 YYDKDF (reference sequence). The CDR3 region is CATSRDMVNEQFF. The CDR3 DNA sequence: TGTGCCACCAGCCGGGACATGGTCAATGAGCAGTTCTTC.

CDR3 coding DNA: TGTGCCAGCAGCAAAGTGTGTATGGCGGGTGAGCAGTTCTTC. Amino acids: CASSKVCMAGEQFF. The chain joins TRBV21-1 to TRBJ2-1; TRBD2, the table's D call, was not compared with the DNA. TRBV21-1 is a recognized pseudogene. This CDR3 contains 14 residues.

V gene TRBV3-1 (or the pseudogene TRBV3-2) combines with J gene TRBJ1-4; D is possibly TRBD1 (5 bases). Germline CDR1 LGHDT, CDR2 YNNKEL (reference sequence). This CDR3 is built from 15 residues. V dropped 1 base and J dropped 6 bases, with 12 bases sitting between them. Here the CDR3 reads CASSQAQGLDEKLFF. CDR3 DNA: TGTGCCAGCAGCCAAGCCCAGGGTTTAGATGAAAAACTGTTTTTT.

The V gene is TRBV7-9, the J gene TRBJ1-3, with D unclear. Germline-derived CDR1 and CDR2 are SEHNR and FQNEAQ (reference sequence). The CDR3 runs to 15 residues. V lost 7 bases and J 0 bases, leaving 13 bases between the germline ends. Written as DNA, the CDR3 is TGTGCCAGCACCCCGGACGGGAACTCTGGAAACACCATATATTTT. As protein: CASTPDGNSGNTIYF.

CDR3 nucleotide sequence: TGTGCCAGCAGCTTTGGACAAGCTGGGGACACCATATATTTT. This translates into CASSFGQAGDTIYF. This sequence joins TRBV7-2 and TRBJ1-3, with D possibly TRBD1 on 5 matching bases. With 3 bases removed from V and 8 bases from J, the gap between germline ends came to 14 bases. Germline CDR1 is SGHTA and CDR2 is FQGNSA. This CDR3 comprises 14 residues.

The chain uses TRBV12-5 and TRBJ1-2; 7 bases are shared with TRBD1. Germline values: CDR1 LGHNT, CDR2 FRNRAP. This CDR3 has 17 amino acids. Trimming took 2 bases from V and 0 from J; bases not matched to a gene: 9. CDR3 sequence: CASGLTTGDAANYGYTF. The CDR3 coding sequence is TGTGCTAGTGGTTTGACCACAGGGGACGCAGCTAACTATGGCTACACCTTC.

This CDR3 reads CASSLGGPTEAFF. As DNA, the CDR3 is TGTGCCAGCAGCTTAGGTGGGCCCACTGAAGCTTTCTTT. This chain connects TRBV7-6 to TRBJ1-1, with D uncertain. V dropped 1 base and J dropped 4 bases, with 7 bases sitting between them. The CDR3 is 13 residues long. Germline loops: CDR1 SGHVS, CDR2 FNYEAQ.

The rearrangement uses TRBV2 and TRBJ1-2, with 9 nucleotides matching TRBD1. J gave up 7 bases and V 4 bases, and 10 bases lay outside the gene matches. The germline gives CDR1 SNHLY, CDR2 FYNNEI. This CDR3 contains 15 residues. The CDR3 nucleotides read TGTGCCAGCAGTGGGGGGGGACAGGGTCGGTTTGGCTACACCTTC. The encoded protein is CASSGGGQGRFGYTF.

The V and J genes are TRBV21-1 and TRBJ1-2; TRBD1, as called in the table, went unchecked against the DNA. TRBV21-1 is noted as a pseudogene. This CDR3 has 21 amino acids. Here the CDR3 DNA reads TGTGCCAGCAGCAAAACGGAGGCGGGGACAGGGGATATTTTTATCGACTATGGCTACACCTTC. Translated, it gives CASSKTEAGTGDIFIDYGYTF.

The chain has TRBV10-3 and TRBJ2-7; 8 bases are shared with TRBD1. With V trimmed by 7 bases and J by 5 bases, 7 bases remained unmatched. The CDR3 extends over 13 amino acids. From germline, CDR1 is ENHRY and CDR2 SYGVKD. Written as DNA, the CDR3 is TGTGCCATCACCCCTGACAGGGGTAACGAGCAGTACTTC. This sequence encodes CAITPDRGNEQYF.

The chain couples TRBV5-1 to TRBJ2-7; D may be TRBD1 (5 bases). Trimming left V 5 bases short and J 0 bases short, with 9 bases between. Germline values: CDR1 SGHRS, CDR2 YFSETQ. The CDR3 runs 13 residues. CDR3 DNA: TGCGCCAGCAGAGACAGTAGCTCCTACGAGCAGTACTTC. Residues: CASRDSSSYEQYF. Combining the CDR3 with reference TRBV5-1 and TRBJ2-7 gives the whole variable domain KAGVTQTPRYLIKTRGQQVTLSCSPISGHRSVSWYQQTPGQGLQFLFEYFSETQRNKGNFPGRFSGRQFSNSRSEMNVSTLELGDSALYLCASRDSSSYEQYFGPGTRLTVT.